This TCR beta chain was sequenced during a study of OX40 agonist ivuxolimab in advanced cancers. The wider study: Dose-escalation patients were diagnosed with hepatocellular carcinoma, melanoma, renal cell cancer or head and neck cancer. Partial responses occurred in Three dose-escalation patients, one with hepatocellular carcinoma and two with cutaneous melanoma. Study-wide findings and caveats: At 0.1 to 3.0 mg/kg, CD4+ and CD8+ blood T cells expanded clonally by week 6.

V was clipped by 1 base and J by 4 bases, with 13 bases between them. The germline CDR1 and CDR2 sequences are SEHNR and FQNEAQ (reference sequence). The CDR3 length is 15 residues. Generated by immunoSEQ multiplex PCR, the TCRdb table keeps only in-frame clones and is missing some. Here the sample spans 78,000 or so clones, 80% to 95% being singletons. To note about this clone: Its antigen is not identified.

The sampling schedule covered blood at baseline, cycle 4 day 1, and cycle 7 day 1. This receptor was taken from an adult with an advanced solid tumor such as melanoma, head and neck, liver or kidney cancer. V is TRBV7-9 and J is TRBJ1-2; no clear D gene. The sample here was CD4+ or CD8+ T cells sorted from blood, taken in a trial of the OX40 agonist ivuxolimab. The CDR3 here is CASSLVAAGFYGYTF. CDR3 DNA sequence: TGTGCCAGCAGCTTAGTAGCTGCAGGCTTCTATGGCTACACCTTC.